This entry concerns a single T cell receptor beta chain. There is no known antigen for this receptor. There are no base qualities to consult, and no much larger clone falls within one base. This entry comes from a study of shared clonotypes between healthy human individuals (dated by TCRdb to 2020 to 2021). For the wider study: A few men and two women, aged 18 to 49 years, made up the cohort. To increase sequencing depth and limit assay-specific biases, different laboratories used diverse techniques to prepare libraries and sequence TCR repertoires. For each donor, CD4 naive and CD4 memory were each given three plates, CD8 naive was given two plates, and CD8 memory was given one plate. The study deeply sequenced blood TCR repertoires of about 5 healthy adults to estimate repertoire size and the extent of clonotype sharing between individuals. Each donor's leukapheresis produced roughly between about 0.9 and 9.5 billion PBMCs. What the authors observed across the whole study: Naive subsets generally had larger estimated clonotype richness than memory subsets. Sampling was limited to blood, and TCR repertoires in tissue likely differ from TCR repertoires in blood. Because the study included only a small number of donors, the genetic and exposure-history diversity represented was limited. Based on pairwise subsampling, the degree of clonotype sharing among donors was expected to be affected by sequencing depth. Sharing across several donors was observed for approximately 5% of naive CD4, less than 4% of naive CD8, over 2% of memory CD4, and around 0.42% of memory CD8 clonotypes. Compared with non-shared clonotypes, clonotypes shared by all four sorted-subset donors had higher generation probabilities. Even with the large sequencing depth, rarefaction of the sorted-subset datasets indicated that sequencing was incomplete.

Using the deep immunoSEQ assay, multiplex PCR amplified TCR CDR3 regions from genomic DNA. Extracted genomic DNA from each cell subset was distributed evenly across all wells of several immunoSEQ 96-well plates, and each plate was treated as a replicate. For sorted subsets, each replicate PCR was loaded with roughly 200 ng genomic DNA, equivalent to approximately 33,000 T cell genomes. Purified libraries were quantified with a Qubit 3.0 fluorometer, sized on a Bioanalyzer 2100, and re-quantified with the KAPA Library Quantification kit. Every immunoSEQ 96-well plate was sequenced on a separate single-read 150-cycle Illumina NextSeq 550 flow cell. Per the source publication's procedure: Because the immunoSEQ output held only junctional sequences and lacked quality scores, the filtering could not match the filtering applied to full-length reads. To assign V/J genes and CDR3, sequences were annotated against IMGT germline references using PyIR, a Python wrapper for IgBLAST v1.9. Reads were removed for weak V/J assignments (E-value above 1e-6), missing CDR3, stop codons, out-of-frame junctions, or ambiguous translated residues. V3J clonotypes were defined as sequences sharing an identical inferred V gene, J gene, and CDR3 amino acid sequence. Percentage overlap between repertoires was calculated by dividing the number of shared unique clonotypes by the size of the smaller repertoire. Repertoire richness was assessed with RTK rarefaction, the Chao1 estimator, and Recon v2.1 estimates of unobserved clonotypes. Generation probabilities were computed with OLGA for all TCRbeta clonotypes obtained by the gDNA method from a few donors. Here the immuneACCESS table is served through TCRdb, limited to in-frame sequences with V and J called. Missing clones are a known gap in these copies; in checked studies unresolved V genes cover under half, and the rest lacks a known reason. The V and J calls and clone size are taken from that table; D and trimming were inferred from the DNA. Within this sample are millions of clones, with less than 95% of them counted one time only. The ten largest account for 0.9% to 1.3% of the sample.

For the CD8 naive samples, CD45RO-negative cells were positively selected for CCR7, yielding a CD45RA+CCR7+ population from which TemRA cells were excluded. The donors were healthy, HIV-negative adults with no recently reported acute infections or vaccinations. Every donor was a Caucasian adult living in Nashville, Tennessee, USA. Blood was obtained by leukapheresis, after which PBMCs were separated by Ficoll-Histopaque density gradient centrifugation and cryopreserved in liquid nitrogen vapor phase. Purity and quantity of every magnetically sorted T cell population were checked by analytical flow cytometry. Genomic DNA was isolated from each sorted fraction and quantified by UV absorbance on a Nanodrop 2000c. Sequencing input: naive CD8+ T cells sorted from blood. The sample's cell subset or site label, decoded: CD45RA+CCR7+. This receptor was taken from a man younger than 35 in good health.

The nucleotides are TGTGCCAGCAGTCTCATGACAGATTCACCCCTCCACTTT. It translates to CASSLMTDSPLHF. The rearranged chain carries TRBV27 and TRBJ1-6; TRBD1 is perhaps the D gene, given 5 matching bases. Reading from cysteine to phenylalanine, the CDR3 counts 13 amino acids. Just CDR3 DNA is preserved here, 39 bases in frame from base 1. V is clipped by 5 bases and J by 8 bases, and the sequence between their germline boundaries is 10 bases long. Looking up the germline V gene (reference sequence) yields CDR1 MNHEY and CDR2 SMNVEV.